Below are 8 T cell receptor beta chains sequenced from a single sample in a study of T cell responses to AZD1222 COVID-19 vaccine. Clones were sequenced by immunoSEQ multiplex PCR, and TCRdb holds only the in-frame ones, with some missing. Of over 90,000 clones in the sample, 90% were seen once. Source: peripheral blood, taken on day 0 of AZD1222 vaccination. The source of these receptors is an adult in good health.

V usage is TRBV11-2 and J usage is TRBJ2-7; D is ambiguous. CDR1 SGHAT and CDR2 FQNNGV come from the germline V gene. V lost 4 bases, J lost 4 bases, and 11 bases lay in between. The length of the CDR3 is 13 residues. CDR3 DNA sequence: TGTGCCAGCAGCTCACGGTTCAGGTACGAGCAGTACTTC. Its translation is CASSSRFRYEQYF.

The rearrangement links TRBV2 to TRBJ1-5; the D is unclear. CDR1 is SNHLY, CDR2 FYNNEI, per germline. The CDR3 has 13 amino acids. Trimming left V 6 bases short and J 0 bases short, with 6 bases between. The CDR3 here is CASRGSSNQPQHF. CDR3 nucleotide sequence: TGTGCCAGCAGGGGGAGTAGCAATCAGCCCCAGCATTTT.

This chain connects TRBV25-1 to TRBJ1-2, with 12 bases lining up with TRBD1. Germline V gives CDR1 MGHDK, CDR2 SYGVNS. The CDR3 covers 15 residues. V was pared by 3 bases and J by 7 bases, with 6 bases of the junction left unmatched. This chain's CDR3 is CASSDPGTGGFGYTF. As DNA, the CDR3 is TGTGCCAGCAGTGACCCCGGGACAGGGGGCTTTGGCTACACCTTC.

The genes are TRBV2 and TRBJ1-6, with a possible D match to TRBD1 (5 bases). Germline loops: CDR1 SNHLY, CDR2 FYNNEI. The CDR3 has 14 residues. With 7 bases removed from V and 9 bases from J, the gap between germline ends came to 16 bases. The CDR3 nucleotides read TGTGCCAGCATTGGACCCGGGGGGAGTTCACCCCTCCACTTT. Translated: CASIGPGGSSPLHF.

As DNA, the CDR3 is TGTGCCACCAGTGATATCCGGGACAGCTACGAGCAGTACTTC. It encodes CATSDIRDSYEQYF. The chain carries TRBV24-1 and TRBJ2-7, with 7 bases matching TRBD1. With V trimmed by 3 bases and J by 3 bases, 4 bases remained unmatched. CDR1 and CDR2 (germline): KGHDR, SFDVKD. The length of the CDR3 is 14 residues.

The chain carries TRBV27 and TRBJ1-6, with 10 nucleotides matching TRBD1. The CDR3 is made up of 15 amino acids. Per germline, CDR1 MNHEY and CDR2 SMNVEV (reference sequence). Unmatched junction bases numbered 2, after V lost 2 bases and J lost 7 bases. The CDR3 DNA follows: TGTGCCAGCAGTTTAGGGGACAGGGGCAATTCACCCCTCCACTTT. Translating gives CASSLGDRGNSPLHF.

The genes are TRBV27 and TRBJ2-2, with TRBD2 as a possible D gene (6 bases). CDR1 and CDR2 (germline): MNHEY, SMNVEV (reference sequence). There are 16 residues in the CDR3. V lost 6 bases, J lost 3 bases, and 17 bases lay in between. The CDR3 bases are TGTGCCAGCAGACCCCAGGGCGGGGTGGACACCGGGGAGCTGTTTTTT. Translated, it gives CASRPQGGVDTGELFF.

The chain couples TRBV7-2 to TRBJ1-3, with 9 positions matching TRBD1. The CDR3 consists of 16 residues. Germline assignment: CDR1 SGHTA and CDR2 FQGNSA. V dropped 0 bases and J dropped 5; count of bases not matched to a gene: 5. The CDR3 DNA is TGTGCCAGCAGCTTAGCGGCGACAGGGGGGAGAAACACCATATATTTT. Translated, it gives CASSLAATGGRNTIYF.